Listed here is a single T cell receptor beta chain. The trim removed 4 bases at V and 5 bases at J, leaving 10 bases unmatched. The CDR3 is 16 residues long. The V gene's germline CDR1 is SGHAT and CDR2 FQDESV (reference sequence). The data belong to a study of cytomegalovirus exposure and HLA in healthy donors. Study-level background: As released early, the data held some 80 million unique TCRs from HLA-typed donors.

The study ran its PCR with 60 Vbeta and 13 Jbeta primers. Sequencing was performed with immunoSEQ multiplex PCR; in TCRdb, only in-frame clones are kept and a portion is missing. The table shows some 110,000 clones, with around 80% occurring only once. This receptor was taken from a man aged 25-40 years in good health and CMV-seropositive. The specimen sequenced was PBMCs. The chain recombines TRBV11-1 with TRBJ2-7; 11 nucleotides match TRBD2. The CDR3 DNA follows: TGTGCCAGCAGCTACCGTCCTAGCGGGGGGATAGACGAGCAGTACTTC. This codes for CASSYRPSGGIDEQYF.